The 29 T cell receptor beta chains below come from one sample, sequenced in a study of shared clonotypes between healthy human individuals. Only in-frame clones appear in the TCRdb table, and some are missing; sequencing was by immunoSEQ multiplex PCR. The data show under 650,000 clones, with 96% seen just once and 0.055% to 0.075% held by the top ten. The specimen was naive CD4+ T cells sorted from blood. Subset described: CD45RA+ positively selected. The receptors stem from a young woman in good health.

V is TRBV14 and J is TRBJ1-2, with a tentative D call TRBD1 (6 bases). CDR3 length: 15 amino acids. Trimming pared 0 bases from V and 0 bases from J, leaving 8 bases between. Germline CDR1 and CDR2: SGHDN and FVKESK. CDR3 bases: TGTGCCAGCAGCCAAGACGCAGGGGCTAACTATGGCTACACCTTC. Translating it yields CASSQDAGANYGYTF.

The chain combines TRBV6-6 with TRBJ2-7; 7 positions match TRBD2. This CDR3 has 12 amino acids. The V gene's germline CDR1 is MNHNY and CDR2 SVGAGI (reference sequence). V trimming: 11 bases; J trimming: 3 bases; junction bases outside the gene matches: 7. The CDR3: CASMGGNYEQYF. Here the CDR3 DNA reads TGTGCCTCAATGGGGGGGAACTACGAGCAGTACTTC.

This clone appeared once. The CDR3 sequence is CASSWTSIREQYF. Written as DNA, the CDR3 is TGTGCCAGCAGCTGGACTAGTATCCGCGAGCAGTACTTC. The rearrangement joins TRBV7-8 to TRBJ2-7, with 7 bases lining up with TRBD2. CDR3 length: 13 residues. Trimming removed 4 bases from V and 6 bases from J; junction bases left unmatched: 6. Germline assignment: CDR1 SGHVS and CDR2 FQNEAQ.

The chain is built from TRBV28 and TRBJ1-2; D is unclear. This CDR3 has 13 amino acids. CDR1 and CDR2 from the germline V gene are MDHEN and SYDVKM. V was clipped by 5 bases and J by 3 bases, with 10 bases between them. CDR3 region: CASSADGHYGYTF. The CDR3 DNA follows: TGTGCCAGCAGTGCGGACGGTCACTATGGCTACACCTTC.

With regard to this clone: The sample has other DNA sequences that encode this CDR3 too. This sequence joins TRBV7-2 and TRBJ2-3; D uncertain. V dropped 4 bases and J dropped 2 bases, with 1 base sitting between them. The CDR3 sequence is 11 residues long. The germline CDR1 and CDR2 sequences are SGHTA and FQGNSA. The CDR3 DNA is TGTGCCAGCAGCTCCACAGATACGCAGTATTTT. Translating gives CASSSTDTQYF.

This clone is a singleton in its sample. The gene calls are TRBV5-1 and TRBJ2-5; 7 bases agree with TRBD1. There are 15 residues in the CDR3. Germline values: CDR1 SGHRS, CDR2 YFSETQ. Germline trimming cut 0 bases from V and 4 bases from J; bases unmatched to any gene: 6. CDR3 DNA: TGCGCCAGCAGCTTGGTTTCAGGGGGTTTAGAGACCCAGTACTTC. Protein sequence: CASSLVSGGLETQYF.

V gene TRBV19 combines with J gene TRBJ2-5; 8 nucleotides agree with TRBD1. The J call may be mistaken, given a closer DNA end match to TRBJ2-7. This CDR3 region has 15 residues. Germline CDR1 is LNHDA and CDR2 is SQIVND (reference sequence). The chain's CDR3 is CASSPHSGTGPEQYF. CDR3 coding DNA: TGTGCCAGTAGTCCTCATTCCGGGACAGGTCCCGAGCAGTACTTC.

The gene calls are TRBV18 and TRBJ2-5; 9 bases line up with TRBD1. The V and J ends lost 4 bases and 4 bases, in that order; junction bases with no gene match: 1. This CDR3 is 13 amino acids long. Germline CDR1 KGHSH, CDR2 LQKENI. Here the CDR3 reads CASSLTGGETQYF. In DNA, the CDR3 is TGTGCCAGCTCACTGACAGGGGGAGAGACCCAGTACTTC.

The chain carries TRBV18 and TRBJ2-1, with 9 bases lining up with TRBD2. The CDR3 runs 17 residues. V trimming: 3 bases; J trimming: 1 base; junction bases outside the gene matches: 7. Germline CDR1 KGHSH, CDR2 LQKENI. The CDR3 DNA follows: TGTGCCAGCTCACCTCCGGGGCGGGAGGGGTCCTACAATGAGCAGTTCTTC. Translated: CASSPPGREGSYNEQFF.

The chain uses TRBV18 and TRBJ1-2, with D unclear. Germline assignment: CDR1 KGHSH and CDR2 LQKENI. V was clipped by 0 bases and J by 1 base, with 12 bases between them. CDR3 size: 16 residues. CDR3 DNA: TGTGCCAGCTCACCACCTCTCAGTTTCGATAACTATGGCTACACCTTC. It yields the protein CASSPPLSFDNYGYTF.

V gene TRBV10-2 combines with J gene TRBJ2-5; TRBD1 or TRBD2 may be the D gene (5 bases each). Per germline, CDR1 WSHSY and CDR2 SAAADI. The CDR3 totals 14 residues. Trimming pared 11 bases from V and 2 bases from J, leaving 18 bases between. This CDR3 reads CAVFSGADQETQYF. The CDR3 bases are TGCGCCGTGTTTTCCGGGGCCGATCAAGAGACCCAGTACTTC.

CDR3 nucleotide sequence: TGTGCCAGGGGGAGGACTAGCGAGGAGACCCAGTACTTC. It translates to CARGRTSEETQYF. The J gene is TRBJ2-5, the V gene TRBV10-3, with TRBD2 identical over 9 bases. The CDR3 contains 13 residues. Germline values: CDR1 ENHRY, CDR2 SYGVKD. V dropped 10 bases and J dropped 5; count of bases not matched to a gene: 8.

This chain uses TRBV7-6 with TRBJ2-3; D gene ambiguous. Trimming cost V 2 bases and J 1 base, with 4 bases left between them. The CDR3 contains 13 residues. Germline CDR1 is SGHVS and CDR2 is FNYEAQ. The CDR3 DNA is TGTGCCAGCAGCTTAACGGGCACAGATACGCAGTATTTT. Protein: CASSLTGTDTQYF.

The chain combines TRBV19 with TRBJ1-2; 8 bases map to TRBD1. The CDR3 extends over 14 amino acids. Germline V gene sequence: CDR1 LNHDA, CDR2 SQIVND (reference sequence). Germline trimming cut 8 bases from V and 3 bases from J; bases unmatched to any gene: 8. The chain's CDR3 is CASGGTGSYYGYTF. The CDR3 bases are TGTGCCAGTGGGGGGACAGGCTCATACTATGGCTACACCTTC. Full variable domain (remainder filled in from reference TRBV19 and TRBJ1-2): DGGITQSPKYLFRKEGQNVTLSCEQNLNHDAMYWYRQDPGQGLRLIYYSQIVNDFQKGDIAEGYSVSREKKESFPLTVTSAQKNPTAFYLCASGGTGSYYGYTFGSGTRLTVV.

This chain uses TRBV27 with TRBJ2-7; 11 nucleotides agree with TRBD2. The CDR3 is 15 residues long. CDR1 is MNHEY, CDR2 SMNVEV, per germline (reference sequence). Unmatched junction bases numbered 6, after V lost 4 bases and J lost 4 bases. This CDR3 reads CASSSPLAGAYEQYF. CDR3 nucleotides: TGTGCCAGCAGTTCGCCACTAGCGGGGGCGTACGAGCAGTACTTC.

Regarding this clone: The sample carries other DNA sequences with the same CDR3. This chain connects TRBV5-1 to TRBJ1-3, with a weak D call TRBD1 (6 bases). CDR1 SGHRS and CDR2 YFSETQ come from the germline V gene. The V end lost 2 bases, the J end lost 2 bases, and 8 bases lay between the germline ends. CDR3 length equals 14 residues. The DNA of the CDR3 is TGCGCCAGCAGCTTTTCAGGGGCTGGAAACACCATATATTTT. Its translation is CASSFSGAGNTIYF.

The V call is TRBV5-4, the J call TRBJ1-1; a possible D gene is TRBD1 (5 bases). V was clipped by 0 bases and J by 10 bases, with 10 bases between them. The CDR3 loop spans 12 amino acids. Germline loops: CDR1 SGHNT, CDR2 YYREEE (reference sequence). The CDR3 DNA sequence: TGTGCCAGCAGCTTGGACAGGCGGCGAGCTTTCTTT. Protein product: CASSLDRRRAFF.

A remark on this clone: The same CDR3 arises from other DNA sequences in this sample as well. The chain has TRBV5-1 and TRBJ2-5; D gene ambiguous. CDR1 and CDR2 from the germline V gene are SGHRS and YFSETQ. This CDR3 is built from 14 residues. V gave up 0 bases and J gave up 2 bases, with 8 bases separating them. The CDR3 sequence: CASSLASRQETQYF. The CDR3 region has the DNA TGCGCCAGCAGCTTGGCCTCCAGACAAGAGACCCAGTACTTC.

About this clone: This CDR3 is also generated by other DNA sequences in the sample. The chain is built from TRBV5-1 and TRBJ2-1; no clear D. V gave up 2 bases and J gave up 7 bases, with 4 bases separating them. This CDR3 has 11 amino acids. CDR1 is SGHRS and CDR2 is YFSETQ in the germline V gene. CDR3 DNA sequence: TGCGCCAGCAGCTTTAGTAATGAGCAGTTCTTC. This sequence encodes CASSFSNEQFF.

This chain connects TRBV6-4 to TRBJ1-1; unclear D gene. The CDR3 contains 14 residues. V was shortened by 4 bases and J by 3 bases, with 12 bases between the two germline ends. Germline lookup yields CDR1 MRHNA and CDR2 SNTAGT. CDR3 coding DNA: TGTGCCAGCAGTGTGTGGCACCTCTACACTGAAGCTTTCTTT. It is translated as CASSVWHLYTEAFF.

CDR3 residues: CASSLSPDPFGMYEQYF. Written as DNA, the CDR3 is TGTGCCAGCAGTTTATCGCCCGACCCTTTCGGCATGTACGAGCAGTACTTC. The chain carries TRBV27 and TRBJ2-7; D not certain. The germline gives CDR1 MNHEY, CDR2 SMNVEV (reference sequence). This CDR3 is 17 amino acids long. V was clipped by 0 bases and J by 4 bases, with 19 bases between them.

V and J are TRBV29-1 and TRBJ2-1; unclear D gene. Per germline, CDR1 SQVTM and CDR2 ANQGSEA. V lost 1 base and J lost 5, with 12 bases in between. The CDR3 is 14 amino acids. The CDR3 is CSVEGSPNDNEQFF. In DNA, the CDR3 is TGCAGCGTTGAAGGATCCCCGAACGACAATGAGCAGTTCTTC.

The chain combines TRBV19 with TRBJ2-1; 12 bases agree with TRBD2. This CDR3 region has 18 residues. Germline-derived CDR1 and CDR2 are LNHDA and SQIVND (reference sequence). With 3 bases clipped from V and 3 bases from J, the junction kept 9 bases outside the gene matches. The CDR3 DNA follows: TGTGCCAGTAGTATTCGCACCGGGACTAGCGGGTTCTACAATGAGCAGTTCTTC. Translating gives CASSIRTGTSGFYNEQFF.

This clone occurred a few times. The chain is built from TRBV6-1 and TRBJ2-7; perhaps D is TRBD1 or TRBD2 (5 bases each). V was trimmed by 5 bases and J by 2 bases, leaving 13 bases between them. Looked up from germline, CDR1 is MNHNS and CDR2 is SASEGT. The CDR3 has 14 amino acids. The DNA for the CDR3 is TGTGCCAGCAGTACACTAGGGGATACCTACGAGCAGTACTTC. This codes for CASSTLGDTYEQYF.

The V and J genes are TRBV28 and TRBJ2-7, with 9 bases matching TRBD2. The CDR3 length is 15 residues. The ends lost 6 bases at V and 6 bases at J; junction bases unmatched: 12. Germline V gene data show CDR1 as MDHEN and CDR2 as SYDVKM. CDR3 in amino acids: CASSLAGSGQSEQYF. In DNA form, the CDR3 reads TGTGCCAGCAGCCTAGCGGGGTCCGGGCAGAGCGAGCAGTACTTC. The full variable domain, rest sourced from reference TRBV28 and TRBJ2-7, is DVKVTQSSRYLVKRTGEKVFLECVQDMDHENMFWYRQDPGLGLRLIYFSYDVKMKEKGDIPEGYSVSREKKERFSLILESASTNQTSMYLCASSLAGSGQSEQYFGPGTRLTVT.

This chain joins TRBV7-7 and TRBJ1-3; 10 nucleotides align to TRBD1. J was trimmed by 0 bases and V by 5 bases; bases with no gene match: 13. Per germline, CDR1 SSHAT and CDR2 FNYEAQ (reference sequence). The CDR3 length is 19 residues. Here the CDR3 DNA reads TGTGCCAGCAGCGATGGGACCGGGACAGGGGCCCACTCTGGAAACACCATATATTTT. Its protein product is CASSDGTGTGAHSGNTIYF.

The V and J genes are TRBV6-5 and TRBJ2-1; TRBD1 might be the D (5 bases). Per germline, CDR1 MNHEY and CDR2 SVGAGI. The ends were cut back, 6 bases at V and 9 bases at J, with 12 bases in the middle. The CDR3 spans 12 residues. CDR3 coding DNA: TGTGCCAGCAGCCTAAAGGGGATTGAGCAGTTCTTC. Protein: CASSLKGIEQFF.

The chain uses TRBV28 and TRBJ1-4; D gene uncertain. This CDR3 contains 14 residues. Trimming removed 6 bases from V and 1 base from J, with 9 bases in between. Germline V gene lookup returns CDR1 MDHEN and CDR2 SYDVKM. CDR3 in DNA: TGTGCCAGCAGCCCAGGCGGAACTAATGAAAAACTGTTTTTT. Translated: CASSPGGTNEKLFF. Full variable domain (remainder filled in from reference TRBV28 and TRBJ1-4): DVKVTQSSRYLVKRTGEKVFLECVQDMDHENMFWYRQDPGLGLRLIYFSYDVKMKEKGDIPEGYSVSREKKERFSLILESASTNQTSMYLCASSPGGTNEKLFFGSGTQLSVL.

The rearrangement joins TRBV28 to TRBJ1-2, with 7 bases that match TRBD1. CDR1 MDHEN and CDR2 SYDVKM come from the germline V gene. The CDR3 runs 14 residues. J lost 1 base, V lost 6 bases, and 5 bases had no gene match. CDR3 nucleotides: TGTGCCAGCAGAAGAGGGACAGTTAACTATGGCTACACCTTC. It codes for CASRRGTVNYGYTF.